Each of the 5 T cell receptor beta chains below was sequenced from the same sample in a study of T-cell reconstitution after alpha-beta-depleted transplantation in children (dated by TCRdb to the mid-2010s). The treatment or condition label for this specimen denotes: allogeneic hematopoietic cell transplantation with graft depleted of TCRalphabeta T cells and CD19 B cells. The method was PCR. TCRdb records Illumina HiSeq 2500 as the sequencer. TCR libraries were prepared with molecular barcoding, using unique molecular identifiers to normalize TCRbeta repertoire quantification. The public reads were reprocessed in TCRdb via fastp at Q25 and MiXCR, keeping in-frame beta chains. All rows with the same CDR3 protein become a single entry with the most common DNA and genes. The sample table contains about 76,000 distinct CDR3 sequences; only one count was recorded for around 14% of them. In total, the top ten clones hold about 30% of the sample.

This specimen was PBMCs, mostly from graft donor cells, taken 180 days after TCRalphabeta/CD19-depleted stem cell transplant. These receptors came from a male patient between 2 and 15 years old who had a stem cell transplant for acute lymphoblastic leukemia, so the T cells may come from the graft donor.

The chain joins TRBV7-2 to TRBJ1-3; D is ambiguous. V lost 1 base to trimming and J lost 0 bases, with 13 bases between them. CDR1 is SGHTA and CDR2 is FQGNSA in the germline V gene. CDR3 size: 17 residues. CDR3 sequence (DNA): TGTGCCAGCAGCTTAGTACGGGCACCTTACTCTGGAAACACCATATATTTT. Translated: CASSLVRAPYSGNTIYF.

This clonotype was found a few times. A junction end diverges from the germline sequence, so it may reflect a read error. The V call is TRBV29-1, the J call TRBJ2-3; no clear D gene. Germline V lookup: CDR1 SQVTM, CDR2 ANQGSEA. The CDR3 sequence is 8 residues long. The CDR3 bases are TGCAGCGCCAGCCCCGACGAGTTT. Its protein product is CSASPDEF.

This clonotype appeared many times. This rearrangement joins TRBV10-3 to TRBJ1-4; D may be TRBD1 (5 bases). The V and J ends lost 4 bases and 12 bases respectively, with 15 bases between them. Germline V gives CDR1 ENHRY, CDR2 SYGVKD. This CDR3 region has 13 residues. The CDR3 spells CAISVGEAMELFF. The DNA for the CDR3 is TGTGCCATCAGTGTGGGGGAAGCCATGGAACTGTTTTTT.

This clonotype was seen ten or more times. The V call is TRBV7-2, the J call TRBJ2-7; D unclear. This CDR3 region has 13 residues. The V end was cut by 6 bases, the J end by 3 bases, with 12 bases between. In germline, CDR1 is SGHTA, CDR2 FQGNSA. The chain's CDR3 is CASRDRAHYEQYF. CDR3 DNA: TGTGCCAGCAGGGATAGGGCCCACTACGAGCAGTACTTC.

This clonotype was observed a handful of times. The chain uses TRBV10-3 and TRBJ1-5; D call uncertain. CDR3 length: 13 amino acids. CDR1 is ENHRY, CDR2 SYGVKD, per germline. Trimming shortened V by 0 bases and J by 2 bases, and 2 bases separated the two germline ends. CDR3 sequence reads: CAISESGNQPQHF. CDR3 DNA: TGTGCCATCAGTGAGTCTGGCAATCAGCCCCAGCATTTT.